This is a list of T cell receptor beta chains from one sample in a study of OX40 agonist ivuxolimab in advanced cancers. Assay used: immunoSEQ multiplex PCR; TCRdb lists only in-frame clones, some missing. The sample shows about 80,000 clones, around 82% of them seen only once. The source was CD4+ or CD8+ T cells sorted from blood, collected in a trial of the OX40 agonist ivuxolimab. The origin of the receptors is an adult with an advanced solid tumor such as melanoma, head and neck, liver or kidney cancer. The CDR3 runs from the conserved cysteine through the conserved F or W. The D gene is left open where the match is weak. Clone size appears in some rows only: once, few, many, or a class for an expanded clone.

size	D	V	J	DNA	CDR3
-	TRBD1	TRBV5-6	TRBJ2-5	TGTGCCAGCAGCTTCCGTCCAGGGGGAGAGACCCAGTACTTC	CASSFRPGGETQYF
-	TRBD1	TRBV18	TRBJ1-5	TGTGCCAGCTCACCACAGACAGGGGGTATCAATCAGCCCCAGCATTTT	CASSPQTGGINQPQHF
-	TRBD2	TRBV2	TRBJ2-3	TGTGCCAGCAGGGGGCGGGGGACCTTTACAGATACGCAGTATTTT	CASRGRGTFTDTQYF
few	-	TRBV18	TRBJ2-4	TGTGCCAGCTCCCTCGGGGTCTCTGCAAACATTCAGTACTTC	CASSLGVSANIQYF
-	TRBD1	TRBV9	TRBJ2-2	TGTGCCAGCAGCGCCCGACAGGGTGCGGACACCGGGGAGCTGTTTTTT	CASSARQGADTGELFF
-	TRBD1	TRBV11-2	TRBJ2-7	TGTGCCAGCAGCTTAGCAGGACAGGGGGGCGAGCAGTACTTC	CASSLAGQGGEQYF
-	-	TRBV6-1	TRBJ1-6	TGTGCCAGCAGTGAAGGGGGAGCGGCGACACCCCTCCACTTT	CASSEGGAATPLHF
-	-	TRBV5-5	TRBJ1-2	TGTGCCAGCAGCTTGGATGGGCAGTCCTATGGCTACACCTTC	CASSLDGQSYGYTF
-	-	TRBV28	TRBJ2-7	TGTGCCAGCTGCGGGGACGGACACGAGCAGTACTTC	CASCGDGHEQYF
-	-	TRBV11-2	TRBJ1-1	TGTGCCAGCAGCTCCACCCCACACCTTAGGGACACTGAAGCTTTCTTT	CASSSTPHLRDTEAFF
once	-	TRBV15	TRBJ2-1	TGTGCCACCAGCCCCGGGTTGACCTCCTACAATGAGCAGTTCTTC	CATSPGLTSYNEQFF
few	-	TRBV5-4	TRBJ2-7	TGTGCCAGCAGCTTGGGGGGCCGGGACGAGCAGTACTTC	CASSLGGRDEQYF
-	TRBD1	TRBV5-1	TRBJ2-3	TGCGCCAGCAGCCCGGGACAGGACCTAGATACGCAGTATTTT	CASSPGQDLDTQYF
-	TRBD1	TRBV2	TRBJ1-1	TGTGCCAGCAGTAGACAGGGGACGAACACTGAAGCTTTCTTT	CASSRQGTNTEAFF
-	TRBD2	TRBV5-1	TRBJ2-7	TGCGCCAGCAGCATATCGGGACTAGCGGGCGAGCAGTACTTC	CASSISGLAGEQYF
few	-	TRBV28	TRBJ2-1	TGTGCCAGCAGTCCCGAGTACAGGTTTACCTACAATGAGCAGTTCTTC	CASSPEYRFTYNEQFF
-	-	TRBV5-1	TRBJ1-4	TGCGCCAGCAGTCGGGGAACTGCAACTAATGAAAAACTGTTTTTT	CASSRGTATNEKLFF
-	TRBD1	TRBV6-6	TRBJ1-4	TGTGCCAGCAGTTACGACAGGGTGGGGGAAAAACTGTTTTTT	CASSYDRVGEKLFF
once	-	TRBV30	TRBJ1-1	TGTGCCTGGAGGGCTCTCGGAAGCAACACTGAAGCTTTCTTT	CAWRALGSNTEAFF
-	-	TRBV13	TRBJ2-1	TGTGCCAGCAGCGAACGTTTCGACAATGAGCAGTTCTTC	CASSERFDNEQFF
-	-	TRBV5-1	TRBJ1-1	TGCGCCAGCAGCCCGGAGGAACAGGCTGGAGCTTTCTTT	CASSPEEQAGAFF
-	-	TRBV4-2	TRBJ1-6	TGTGCCAGCAGCCAATACTCCGGGGTAACCTATAATTCACCCCTCCACTTT	CASSQYSGVTYNSPLHF
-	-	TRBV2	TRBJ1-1	TGTGCCAGCATGAATGGCCGGCTGAACACTGAAGCTTTCTTT	CASMNGRLNTEAFF
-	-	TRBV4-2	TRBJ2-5	TGTGCCAGCAGCCGTCAGGGGGGTGAGGAGCAGTACTTC	CASSRQGGEEQYF
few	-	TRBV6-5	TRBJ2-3	TGTGCCTCCGGGGAAGCCCGAACGAGCACAGATACGCAGTATTTT	CASGEARTSTDTQYF
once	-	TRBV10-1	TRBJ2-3	TGCGCCAGCAGTGAGCCGTGGTACAGACTTACAGATACGCAGTATTTT	CASSEPWYRLTDTQYF
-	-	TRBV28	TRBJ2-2	TGTGCCACTACAGGGAACACCGGGGAGCTGTTTTTT	CATTGNTGELFF
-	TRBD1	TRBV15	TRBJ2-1	TGTGCCACCAGCAGAGGATCCTCCTCCGGGACAGGGGCCGGGGAGCAGTTCTTC	CATSRGSSSGTGAGEQFF
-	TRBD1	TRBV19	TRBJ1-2	TGTGCCAGTACAACAGGGGCCAACTATGGCTACACCTTC	CASTTGANYGYTF
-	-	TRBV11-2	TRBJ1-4	TGTGCCAGCAACCCACGGGGGGGAGAAGGCGAAAAACTGTTTTTT	CASNPRGGEGEKLFF
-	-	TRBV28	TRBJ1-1	TGTGCCAGCAGAATAGGGATGGTGGATACTGAAGCTTTCTTT	CASRIGMVDTEAFF
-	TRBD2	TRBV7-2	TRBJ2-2	TGTGCCAGCAGCTCCGGACTAGCGGGGGCCGGGGAGCTGTTTTTT	CASSSGLAGAGELFF
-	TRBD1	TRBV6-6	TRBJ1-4	TGTGCCAGCAGTAGACAGGGGACAACTAATGAAAAACTGTTTTTT	CASSRQGTTNEKLFF
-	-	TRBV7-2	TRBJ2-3	TGTGCCAGCAGCTTAGGAGTTAGCCGAAACACAGATACGCAGTATTTT	CASSLGVSRNTDTQYF
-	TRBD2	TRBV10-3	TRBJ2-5	TGTGCCATCAGAAACCCGGGACTAGCGGGTCAAGAGACCCAGTACTTC	CAIRNPGLAGQETQYF